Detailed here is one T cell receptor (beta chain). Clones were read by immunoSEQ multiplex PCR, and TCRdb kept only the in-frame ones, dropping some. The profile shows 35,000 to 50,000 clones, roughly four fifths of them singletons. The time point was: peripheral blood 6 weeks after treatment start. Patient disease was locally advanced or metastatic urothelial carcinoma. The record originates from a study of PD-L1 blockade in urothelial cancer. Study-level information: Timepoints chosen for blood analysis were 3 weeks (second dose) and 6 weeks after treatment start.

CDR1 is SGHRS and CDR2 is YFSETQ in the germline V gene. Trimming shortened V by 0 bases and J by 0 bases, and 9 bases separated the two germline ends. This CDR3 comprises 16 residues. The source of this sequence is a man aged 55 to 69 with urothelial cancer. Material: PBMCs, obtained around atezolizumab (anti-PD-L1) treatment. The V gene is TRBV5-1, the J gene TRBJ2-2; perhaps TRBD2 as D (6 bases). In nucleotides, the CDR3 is TGCGCCAGCAGCTTGGGGGGGGTGACGAACACCGGGGAGCTGTTTTTT. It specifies CASSLGGVTNTGELFF.